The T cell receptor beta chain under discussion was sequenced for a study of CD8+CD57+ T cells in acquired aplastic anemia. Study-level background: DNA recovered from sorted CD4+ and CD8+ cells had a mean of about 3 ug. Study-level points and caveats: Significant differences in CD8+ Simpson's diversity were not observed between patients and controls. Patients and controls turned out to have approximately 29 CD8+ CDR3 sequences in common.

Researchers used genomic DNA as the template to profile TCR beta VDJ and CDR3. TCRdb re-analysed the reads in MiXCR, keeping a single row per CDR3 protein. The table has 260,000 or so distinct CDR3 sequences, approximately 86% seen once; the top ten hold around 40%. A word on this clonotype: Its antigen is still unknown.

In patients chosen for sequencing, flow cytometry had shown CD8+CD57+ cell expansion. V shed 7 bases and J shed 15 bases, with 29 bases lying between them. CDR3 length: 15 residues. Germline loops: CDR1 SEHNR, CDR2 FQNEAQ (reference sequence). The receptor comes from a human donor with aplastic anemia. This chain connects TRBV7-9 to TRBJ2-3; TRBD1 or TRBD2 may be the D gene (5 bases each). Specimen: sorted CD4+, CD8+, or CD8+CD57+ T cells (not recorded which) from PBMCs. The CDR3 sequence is CASTLGSIPSGANYF. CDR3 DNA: TGTGCCAGCACCCTAGGGAGTATCCCCTCTGGGGCCAACTATTTT.